This TCR beta chain was recorded in a study of T cell changes during pregnancy in multiple sclerosis. Profiling relied on immunoSEQ multiplex PCR, and the TCRdb table lists in-frame clones only, not all of them. The table lists fewer than 90,000 clones, 85% to 95% of them singletons, with 1.5% to 2% in the top ten. CDR1 is KGHSH, CDR2 LQKENI, per germline. The germline V and J ends were trimmed by 4 bases and 0 bases, with 17 bases remaining between them. The CDR3 contains 17 residues. The source is a female donor in good health, enrolled as a control in a pregnancy study. The chain is built from TRBV18 and TRBJ2-3, with D perhaps matching TRBD2 (6 bases). Specimen: peripheral blood, collected after pregnancy. The chain's CDR3 is CASSLTEGQMSTDTQYF. The CDR3 DNA reads TGTGCCAGCTCACTCACGGAGGGCCAAATGAGCACAGATACGCAGTATTTT.